This T cell receptor (beta chain) was captured in a study of T cell responses to AZD1222 COVID-19 vaccine. General study results and limits: Clonal diversity was possibly underestimated, and the donors were mostly white British, with more females. Among vaccine-associated CD4 TCRs, coverage spanned spike, with dominance at 160-218 and 743-854. Repertoire sampling occurred only after the peak T cell response.

Produced via immunoSEQ multiplex PCR; TCRdb's table is partial and in-frame only. In the table there are 120,000 to 150,000 clones, 88% of which are singletons. In the case of this clone: Its antigen is not identified.

The receptor comes from an adult who received the AZD1222 COVID-19 vaccine. Sequencing was performed on peripheral blood, taken 28 days after the second AZD1222 dose.

CDR3 region: CASSLWIRSDEQYF. The CDR3 nucleotides read TGTGCCAGCAGCTTGTGGATTAGGTCGGACGAGCAGTACTTC. The chain carries TRBV5-5 and TRBJ2-7; D is ambiguous. The CDR3 is 14 residues long. V was shortened by 1 base and J by 5 bases, with 13 bases between the two germline ends. CDR1 and CDR2 from the germline V gene are SGHKS and YYEKEE (reference sequence).